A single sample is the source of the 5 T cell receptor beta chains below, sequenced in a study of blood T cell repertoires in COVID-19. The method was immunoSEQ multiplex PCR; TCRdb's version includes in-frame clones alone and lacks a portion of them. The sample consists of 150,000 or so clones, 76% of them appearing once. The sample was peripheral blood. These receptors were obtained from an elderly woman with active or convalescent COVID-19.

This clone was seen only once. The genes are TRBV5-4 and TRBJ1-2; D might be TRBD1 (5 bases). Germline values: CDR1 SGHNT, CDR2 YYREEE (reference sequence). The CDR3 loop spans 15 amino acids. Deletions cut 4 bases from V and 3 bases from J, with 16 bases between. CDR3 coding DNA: TGTGCCAGCAGCCCCCAGGGAGGAGTCGACTATGGCTACACCTTC. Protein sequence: CASSPQGGVDYGYTF.

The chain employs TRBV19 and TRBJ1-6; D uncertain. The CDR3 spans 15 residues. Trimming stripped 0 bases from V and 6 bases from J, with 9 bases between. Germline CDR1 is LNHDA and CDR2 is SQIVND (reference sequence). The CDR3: CASSIEGRVNSPLHF. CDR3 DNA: TGTGCCAGTAGTATAGAGGGGAGGGTTAATTCACCCCTCCACTTT. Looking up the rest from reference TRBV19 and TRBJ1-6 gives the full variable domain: DGGITQSPKYLFRKEGQNVTLSCEQNLNHDAMYWYRQDPGQGLRLIYYSQIVNDFQKGDIAEGYSVSREKKESFPLTVTSAQKNPTAFYLCASSIEGRVNSPLHFGNGTRLTVT.

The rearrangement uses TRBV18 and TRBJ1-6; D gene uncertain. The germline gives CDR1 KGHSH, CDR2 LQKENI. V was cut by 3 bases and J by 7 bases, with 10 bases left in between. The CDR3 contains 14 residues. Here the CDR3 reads CASSPMDSNSPLHF. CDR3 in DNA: TGTGCCAGCTCACCCATGGATAGCAATTCACCCCTCCACTTT.

The CDR3 is CASRPDRGGYGYTF. CDR3 bases: TGTGCCAGCAGGCCAGACAGGGGCGGGTATGGCTACACCTTC. The chain joins TRBV5-5 to TRBJ1-2; 8 bases are a match to TRBD1. The CDR3 is made up of 14 amino acids. V lost 5 bases and J lost 5; bases outside the gene matches: 8. The germline CDR1 and CDR2 sequences are SGHKS and YYEKEE (reference sequence).

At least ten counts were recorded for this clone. The CDR3 protein is CAGGGLYGELFF. The CDR3 DNA reads as TGTGCCGGCGGGGGACTTTACGGGGAGCTGTTTTTT. The genes are TRBV19 and TRBJ2-2; TRBD2 aligns across 7 bases. The CDR3 extends over 12 amino acids. The junction had 7 bases not matched to a gene; V was cut back by 11 bases and J by 7 bases. CDR1 LNHDA and CDR2 SQIVND come from the germline V gene (reference sequence).